This section outlines one T cell receptor (beta chain) sequence together with its context. Germline and genes: mouse. The read falls 1 residue short of the CDR3 end, and the missing part is taken from the germline J gene. Assay: immunoSEQ multiplex PCR; the TCRdb copy retains only in-frame clones and omits some. Altogether about 8,300 clones are present, approximately 50% being singletons, with the ten largest covering 7% to 8%. The sample comes from a study of tissue T cells after allogeneic stem cell transplantation. Documented time point: mouse harvest day 7 after allogeneic transplant. Mouse grafts combined 10^7 T-cell-depleted bone marrow cells with 10^6 splenic CD5+ T cells. Germline CDR1 is SGHND and CDR2 is FRSKSL. This CDR3 region has 11 residues. V gave up 3 bases and J gave up 6 bases, with 6 bases separating them.

Input material: gut tissue. The receptor was isolated from a female BALB/c mouse given C57BL/6 T cells with graft-versus-host disease after an allogeneic hematopoietic cell transplant. The chain carries TRBV15 and TRBJ2-7; no firm D call. The CDR3 sequence: CASSFRVEQYF. The sequenced part of the CDR3 DNA is TGTGCCAGCAGTTTTCGGGTTGAACAGTAC.